This T cell receptor (beta chain) was captured by sequencing in a study of cytomegalovirus exposure and HLA in healthy donors. Study at large: Per a later analysis, the roughly 690 first-cohort and approximately 120 validation repertoires shared one platform. General study findings and limits: Some public TCRs appeared in many individuals, while most sequences were rare.

Per germline, CDR1 MDHEN and CDR2 SYDVKM. J lost 1 base, V lost 5 bases, and 1 base had no gene match. The CDR3 contains 13 residues. Only in-frame clones appear in the TCRdb table, and some are missing; sequencing was by immunoSEQ multiplex PCR. The table lists around 150,000 clones, approximately 84% of them singletons, with approximately 30% in the top ten. Note on this clone: The antigen remains undetermined.

Input material: PBMCs. This chain connects TRBV28 to TRBJ1-1; 7 bases align to TRBD1. This sequence originates from a man younger than 40 in good health and CMV-seropositive. CDR3 in amino acids: CASSGTANTEAFF. In DNA form, the CDR3 reads TGTGCCAGCAGTGGGACAGCGAACACTGAAGCTTTCTTT.